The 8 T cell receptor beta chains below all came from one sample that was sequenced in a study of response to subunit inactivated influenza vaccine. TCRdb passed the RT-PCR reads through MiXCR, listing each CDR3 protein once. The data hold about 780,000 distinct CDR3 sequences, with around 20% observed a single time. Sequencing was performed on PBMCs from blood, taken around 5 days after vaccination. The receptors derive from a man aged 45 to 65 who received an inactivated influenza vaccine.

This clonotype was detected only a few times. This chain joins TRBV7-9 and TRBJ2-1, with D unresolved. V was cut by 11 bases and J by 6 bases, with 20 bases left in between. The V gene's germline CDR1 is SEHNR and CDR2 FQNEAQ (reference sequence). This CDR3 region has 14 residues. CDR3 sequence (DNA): TGTGCCTCCCCTAAGCGCTTGAATAGCAATGAGCAGTTCTTC. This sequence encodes CASPKRLNSNEQFF.

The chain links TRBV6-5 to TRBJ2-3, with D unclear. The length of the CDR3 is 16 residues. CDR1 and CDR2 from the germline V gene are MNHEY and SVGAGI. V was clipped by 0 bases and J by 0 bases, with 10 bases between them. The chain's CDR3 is CASSYSTGLSTDTQYF. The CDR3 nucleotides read TGTGCCAGCAGTTACTCGACGGGTTTAAGCACAGATACGCAGTATTTT.

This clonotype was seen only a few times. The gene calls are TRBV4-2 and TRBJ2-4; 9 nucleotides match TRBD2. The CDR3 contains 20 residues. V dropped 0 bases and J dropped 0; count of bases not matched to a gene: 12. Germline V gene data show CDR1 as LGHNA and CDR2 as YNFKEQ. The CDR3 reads CASSQEGLAGLRLAKNIQYF. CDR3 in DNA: TGTGCCAGCAGCCAAGAAGGGCTAGCGGGACTCCGGTTAGCCAAAAACATTCAGTACTTC.

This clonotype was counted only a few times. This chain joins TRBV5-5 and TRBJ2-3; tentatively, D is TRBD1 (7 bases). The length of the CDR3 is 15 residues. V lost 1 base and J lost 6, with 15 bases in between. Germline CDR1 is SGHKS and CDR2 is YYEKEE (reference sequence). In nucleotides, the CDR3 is TGTGCCAGCAGCTTGTCGTTGGCAGGGGGGGATACGCAGTATTTT. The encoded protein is CASSLSLAGGDTQYF.

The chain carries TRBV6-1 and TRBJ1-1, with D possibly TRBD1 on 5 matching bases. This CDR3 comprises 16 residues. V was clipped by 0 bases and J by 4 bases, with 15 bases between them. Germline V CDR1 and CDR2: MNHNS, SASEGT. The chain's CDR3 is CASSEAGVLRSTEAFF. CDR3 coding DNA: TGTGCCAGCAGTGAAGCAGGGGTACTGAGAAGCACTGAAGCTTTCTTT.

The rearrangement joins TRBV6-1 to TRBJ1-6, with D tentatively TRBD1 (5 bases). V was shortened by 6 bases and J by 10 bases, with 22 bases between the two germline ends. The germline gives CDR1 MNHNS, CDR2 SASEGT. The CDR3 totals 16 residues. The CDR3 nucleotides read TGTGCCAGCAGCCCCGCGGGGGGATCTGGGGGGTCACCCCTCCACTTT. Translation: CASSPAGGSGGSPLHF.

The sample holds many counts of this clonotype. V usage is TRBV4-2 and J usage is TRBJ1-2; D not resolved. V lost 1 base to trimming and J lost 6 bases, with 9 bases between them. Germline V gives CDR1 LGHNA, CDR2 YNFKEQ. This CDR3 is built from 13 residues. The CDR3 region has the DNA TGTGCCAGCAGCCAAGCCGCCCCAAATGGCTACACCTTC. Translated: CASSQAAPNGYTF.

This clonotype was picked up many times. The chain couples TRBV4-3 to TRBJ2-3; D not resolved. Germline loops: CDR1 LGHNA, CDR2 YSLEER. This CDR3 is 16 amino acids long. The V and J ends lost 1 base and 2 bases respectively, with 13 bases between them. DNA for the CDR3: TGCGCCAGCAGCCAAGGTATTTGGAGTCTCACAGATACGCAGTATTTT. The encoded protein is CASSQGIWSLTDTQYF.